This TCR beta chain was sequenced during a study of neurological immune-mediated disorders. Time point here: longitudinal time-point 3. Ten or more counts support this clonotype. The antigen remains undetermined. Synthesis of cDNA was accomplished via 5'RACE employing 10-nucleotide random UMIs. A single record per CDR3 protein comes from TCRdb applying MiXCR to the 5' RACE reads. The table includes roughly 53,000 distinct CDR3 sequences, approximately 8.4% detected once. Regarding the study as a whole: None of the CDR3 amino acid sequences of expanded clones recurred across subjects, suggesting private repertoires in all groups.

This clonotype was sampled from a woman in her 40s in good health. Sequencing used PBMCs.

The CDR3 DNA is TGTGCCATCAGTGAGTTTCTGACAGGGAGATCACCCCTCCACTTT. Protein sequence: CAISEFLTGRSPLHF. This rearrangement joins TRBV10-3 to TRBJ1-6, with 7 bases identical to TRBD1. V shed 1 base and J 10 bases; nucleotides not matched to a gene: 7. The CDR3 totals 15 residues. CDR1 and CDR2 from the germline V gene are ENHRY and SYGVKD.